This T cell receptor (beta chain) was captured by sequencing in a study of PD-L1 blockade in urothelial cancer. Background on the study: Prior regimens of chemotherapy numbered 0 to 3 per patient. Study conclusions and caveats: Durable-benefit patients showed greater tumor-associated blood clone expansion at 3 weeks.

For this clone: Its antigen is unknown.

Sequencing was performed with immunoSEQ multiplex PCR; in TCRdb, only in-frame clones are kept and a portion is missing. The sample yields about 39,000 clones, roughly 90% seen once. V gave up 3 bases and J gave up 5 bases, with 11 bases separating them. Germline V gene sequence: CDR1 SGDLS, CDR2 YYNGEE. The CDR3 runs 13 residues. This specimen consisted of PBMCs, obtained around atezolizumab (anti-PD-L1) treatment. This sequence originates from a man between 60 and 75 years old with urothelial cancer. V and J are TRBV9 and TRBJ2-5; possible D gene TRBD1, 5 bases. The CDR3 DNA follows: TGTGCCAGCAGCGATCAAGCAGGGGAGACCCAGTACTTC. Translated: CASSDQAGETQYF.